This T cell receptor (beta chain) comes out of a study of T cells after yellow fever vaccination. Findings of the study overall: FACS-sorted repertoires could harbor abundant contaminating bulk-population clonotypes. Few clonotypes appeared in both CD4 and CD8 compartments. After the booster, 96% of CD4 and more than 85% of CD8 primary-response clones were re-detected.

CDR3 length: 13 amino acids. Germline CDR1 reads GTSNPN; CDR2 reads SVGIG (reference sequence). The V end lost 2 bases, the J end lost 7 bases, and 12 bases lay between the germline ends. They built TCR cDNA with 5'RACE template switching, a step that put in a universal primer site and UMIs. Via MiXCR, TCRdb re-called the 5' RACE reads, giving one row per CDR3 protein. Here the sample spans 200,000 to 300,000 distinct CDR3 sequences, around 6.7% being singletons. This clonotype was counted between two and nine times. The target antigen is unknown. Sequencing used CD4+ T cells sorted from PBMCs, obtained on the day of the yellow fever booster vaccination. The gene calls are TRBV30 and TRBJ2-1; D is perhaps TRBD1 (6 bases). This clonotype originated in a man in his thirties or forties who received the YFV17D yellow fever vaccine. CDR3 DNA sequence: TGTGCCTGGAGTACAGGGCTTACTAATGAGCAGTTCTTC. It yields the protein CAWSTGLTNEQFF.